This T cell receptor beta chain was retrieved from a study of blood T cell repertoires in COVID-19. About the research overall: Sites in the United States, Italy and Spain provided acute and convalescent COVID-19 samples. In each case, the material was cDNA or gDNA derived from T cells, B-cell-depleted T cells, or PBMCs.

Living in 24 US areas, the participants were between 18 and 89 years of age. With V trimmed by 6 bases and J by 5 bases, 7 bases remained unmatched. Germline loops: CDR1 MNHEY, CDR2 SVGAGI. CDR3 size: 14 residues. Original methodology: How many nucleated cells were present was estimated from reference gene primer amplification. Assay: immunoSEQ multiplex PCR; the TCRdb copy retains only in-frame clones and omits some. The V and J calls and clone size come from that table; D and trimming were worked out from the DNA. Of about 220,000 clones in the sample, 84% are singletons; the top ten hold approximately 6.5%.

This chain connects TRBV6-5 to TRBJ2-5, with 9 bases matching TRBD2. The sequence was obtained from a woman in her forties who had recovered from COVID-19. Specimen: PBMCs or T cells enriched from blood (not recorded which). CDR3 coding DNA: TGTGCCAGCAGAATCTTGGCGGGGGGGGAGACCCAGTACTTC. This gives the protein CASRILAGGETQYF.